The rows below give T cell receptor beta chains drawn from one sample of a study of T cell responses to AZD1222 COVID-19 vaccine. TCRdb keeps only in-frame clones here, not all; method: immunoSEQ multiplex PCR. The sample consists of about 130,000 clones, roughly 87% of them appearing once. This specimen consisted of peripheral blood, obtained on day 0 of AZD1222 vaccination. The receptors derive from an adult in good health. Both conserved end residues are part of each CDR3. A D gene is named only where the DNA matches it firmly. Clone size is stated in some rows and not others, as once, few, many or a class when expanded.

.	TRBV27	.	TRBJ1-2	TGTGCCAGCAGTTTCGCCCGGGGGCTGGACTATGGCTACACCTTC	CASSFARGLDYGYTF
.	TRBV7-2	TRBD1	TRBJ2-5	TGTGCCAGCAGCTTTCAGGGGGCTTGGGAGACCCAGTACTTC	CASSFQGAWETQYF
.	TRBV24-1	.	TRBJ2-1	TGTGCCACCAGTGGGCACAGACCCAATGAGCAGTTCTTC	CATSGHRPNEQFF
.	TRBV7-9	.	TRBJ1-4	TGTGCCAGCAGCTTAAAGAGGTGGGGCGCCGATGAAAAACTGTTTTTT	CASSLKRWGADEKLFF
few	TRBV20-1	.	TRBJ1-5	TGCAGTGCTAGTGGGGGCAATCAGCCCCAGCATTTT	CSASGGNQPQHF
once	TRBV9	.	TRBJ1-4	TGTGCCAGCAGCGTAGCACCCGAGCGAAATGAAAAACTGTTTTTT	CASSVAPERNEKLFF
.	TRBV11-2	.	TRBJ2-2	TGTGCCAGCAGCTTTGGGGTCGGGGAGCTGTTTTTT	CASSFGVGELFF
.	TRBV7-9	TRBD1	TRBJ1-3	TGTGCCAGCAGCTCGGGACAGGGGAACGGAAACACCATATATTTT	CASSSGQGNGNTIYF
.	TRBV2	TRBD2	TRBJ2-7	TGTGCCAGCAGTCTTAACTCGGGGGGGGCCGAGCAGTACTTC	CASSLNSGGAEQYF
.	TRBV11-2	.	TRBJ2-2	TGTGCCAGCAGCTTAGGGTCGGTAAACACCGGGGAGCTGTTTTTT	CASSLGSVNTGELFF
.	TRBV2	TRBD1	TRBJ1-2	TGTGCCAGCAGCACGACAGGGGGCGCTTATGGCTACACCTTC	CASSTTGGAYGYTF
.	TRBV3-1/TRBV3-2	.	TRBJ1-1	TGTGCCAGCAGCCAAGTTGGAAGGGACACTGAAGCTTTCTTT	CASSQVGRDTEAFF
.	TRBV12-5	.	TRBJ1-1	TGTGCTAGTGGTTTCGAAAAGGACACCGAAGCTTTCTTT	CASGFEKDTEAFF
.	TRBV7-9	.	TRBJ1-5	TGTGCCAGCAGCGCATCCGGGACTAAGAATCAGCCCCAGCATTTT	CASSASGTKNQPQHF
.	TRBV5-4	TRBD2	TRBJ2-2	TGTGCCAGCAGCCCCGCGGGGGGGCTGGGCGGGGAGCTGTTTTTT	CASSPAGGLGGELFF
.	TRBV6-5	TRBD1	TRBJ1-2	TGTGCCAGCAGTTCCTCCCGGGACAGGGGCCACTACACCTTC	CASSSSRDRGHYTF
.	TRBV6-5	.	TRBJ1-4	TGTGCCAGCAGCCCCGTTGATGAAAAACTGTTTTTT	CASSPVDEKLFF
.	TRBV19	.	TRBJ2-2	TGTGCCAGTAGTGCCCCTCCGGGACGCGTAGGCCGTAACACCGGGGAGCTGTTTTTT	CASSAPPGRVGRNTGELFF
once	TRBV18	.	TRBJ1-1	TGTGCCAGCTCACCGGGTCAGTCTACTAGGGGAGCTTTCTTT	CASSPGQSTRGAFF
.	TRBV18	.	TRBJ1-2	TGTGCCAGCTCACCGAGGGATTCGGGGGGCTACACCTTC	CASSPRDSGGYTF
.	TRBV28	TRBD1	TRBJ2-7	TGTGCCAGCAGTTCCGCAGGGGGATATTACGAGCAGTACTTC	CASSSAGGYYEQYF
.	TRBV28	.	TRBJ1-5	TGTGCCAGTAACCCTGACAGGTACAATCAGCCCCAGCATTTT	CASNPDRYNQPQHF
.	TRBV28	.	TRBJ1-2	TGTGCCACCCCCGACGGGACCCACGGCGGGGGCTACACCTTC	CATPDGTHGGGYTF
.	TRBV27	.	TRBJ1-1	TGTGCCAGCAACCCAGGGGCTCGGAGCACTGAAGCTTTCTTT	CASNPGARSTEAFF
.	TRBV6-6	TRBD1	TRBJ1-1	TGTGCCAGCAGTCTACAGGGGTACACTGAAGCTTTCTTT	CASSLQGYTEAFF
.	TRBV2	.	TRBJ2-1	TGTGCCAGCAGCTTGGCGACGGGCTCCTACAATGAGCAGTTCTTC	CASSLATGSYNEQFF
.	TRBV9	.	TRBJ1-6	TGTGCCAGCAGCCTTCGGGGGAGCTCCTATAATTCACCCCTCCACTTT	CASSLRGSSYNSPLHF
few	TRBV3-1/TRBV3-2	.	TRBJ1-5	TGTGCCAGCAGCCCCGGGGGGGGCATTAGCAATCAGCCCCAGCATTTT	CASSPGGGISNQPQHF
.	TRBV5-1	.	TRBJ2-1	TGCGCCAGCAGCTTGGACCAGGGATCCTACAATGAGCAGTTCTTC	CASSLDQGSYNEQFF
.	TRBV19	.	TRBJ1-1	TGTGCCAGTAGTATATCCCCGTACATGAACACTGAAGCTTTCTTT	CASSISPYMNTEAFF
.	TRBV7-6	.	TRBJ2-1	TGTGCCAGTAGGGGCCCTGCTACAAATGAGCAGTTCTTC	CASRGPATNEQFF
.	TRBV19	TRBD1	TRBJ2-5	TGTGCCAGTAGTACGGGACAGAGGGAGACCCAGTACTTC	CASSTGQRETQYF
.	TRBV6-1	.	TRBJ1-2	TGTGCCAGCAGTGAAGCGCGGGGTAACTATGGCTACACCTTC	CASSEARGNYGYTF
.	TRBV12-3/TRBV12-4	.	TRBJ2-2	TGTGCCAGCAGAGGGGGATTGGGGGAGCTGTTTTTT	CASRGGLGELFF
once	TRBV3-1/TRBV3-2	.	TRBJ1-1	TGTGCCAGCAGCAGTCAGGGTTCCCACACTGAAGCTTTCTTT	CASSSQGSHTEAFF
.	TRBV4-1	TRBD1	TRBJ1-1	TGCGCCAGCAGGCCGACAGGGGGCAAAGCTTTCTTT	CASRPTGGKAFF
few	TRBV19	TRBD1	TRBJ1-5	TGTGCCAGTACCCTGACAGGGCACAATCAGCCCCAGCATTTT	CASTLTGHNQPQHF
.	TRBV18	TRBD2	TRBJ2-5	TGTGCCAGCTCACCCCCTTCGCGGGGGGGAAATCAAGAGACCCAGTACTTC	CASSPPSRGGNQETQYF
.	TRBV2	.	TRBJ2-7	TGTGCGAAACCGGGCCCCGGGCAACTAGGGTACGAGCAGTACTTC	CAKPGPGQLGYEQYF
.	TRBV5-1	TRBD2	TRBJ2-5	TGCGCCAGCGGGCGTAGCGGGGGGGCCCGGGAGACCCAGTACTTC	CASGRSGGARETQYF
.	TRBV28	.	TRBJ1-1	TGTGCCAGCAGTTTAATGATGAACACTGAAGCTTTCTTT	CASSLMMNTEAFF
once	TRBV5-1	.	TRBJ1-2	TGCGCCAGCAGCTTCGGTGGGGCAGGGGACGGCTACACCTTC	CASSFGGAGDGYTF
.	TRBV18	.	TRBJ2-1	TGTGCCAGCTCGTCAGGGAACGTAAGGCGCAATGAGCAGTTCTTC	CASSSGNVRRNEQFF
few	TRBV15	.	TRBJ2-7	TGTGCCACCAGCAGAGATCTCGGTGAGCAGTACTTC	CATSRDLGEQYF
.	TRBV6-5	TRBD1	TRBJ2-7	TGTGCCAGCAGTTGGGGACAGGGGGAGACCTACGAGCAGTACTTC	CASSWGQGETYEQYF
.	TRBV30	.	TRBJ1-5	TGTGCCTGGAGTTTACGAGGGGATCAGCCCCAGCATTTT	CAWSLRGDQPQHF
.	TRBV24-1	TRBD1	TRBJ1-5	TGTGCCACCAGTGCCCCGGGACAGGGGGGAAATCAGCCCCAGCATTTT	CATSAPGQGGNQPQHF
once	TRBV27	.	TRBJ2-7	TGTGCCAGTGGTGCGAGCAGGGGTGGGCCTACATACGAGCAGTACTTC	CASGASRGGPTYEQYF
once	TRBV9	TRBD1	TRBJ2-7	TGTGCCAGCAGCGGACAGGGGGCCTACGAGCAGTACTTC	CASSGQGAYEQYF